Below are 6 T cell receptor beta chains sequenced from a single sample in a study of OX40 agonist ivuxolimab in advanced cancers. Assay: immunoSEQ multiplex PCR; the TCRdb copy retains only in-frame clones and omits some. The table shows around 110,000 clones, with 90% to 95% occurring only once. Sample: CD4+ or CD8+ T cells sorted from blood, taken in a trial of the OX40 agonist ivuxolimab. Receptors were obtained from an adult with an advanced solid tumor such as melanoma, head and neck, liver or kidney cancer.

A single count supports this clone. The genes are TRBV19 and TRBJ2-6; D uncertain. The CDR3 extends over 15 amino acids. Germline assignment: CDR1 LNHDA and CDR2 SQIVND (reference sequence). Trimming pared 2 bases from V and 0 bases from J, leaving 5 bases between. CDR3 DNA sequence: TGTGCCAGTAGTATACGTAGCTCTGGGGCCAACGTCCTGACTTTC. Translating it yields CASSIRSSGANVLTF.

V gene TRBV9 combines with J gene TRBJ2-7, with D unclear. The CDR3 has 16 residues. Looked up from germline, CDR1 is SGDLS and CDR2 is YYNGEE. V was shortened by 0 bases and J by 3 bases, with 16 bases between the two germline ends. The CDR3 nucleotides read TGTGCCAGCAGCGTAGGGGCAGGCTATAAGATCTACGAGCAGTACTTC. Its translation is CASSVGAGYKIYEQYF.

J is TRBJ1-6 and V is TRBV5-1, with 7 bases fitting TRBD1. CDR1 SGHRS and CDR2 YFSETQ come from the germline V gene. The CDR3 loop spans 15 amino acids. The CDR3 DNA sequence: TGCGCGTCGCGGAGGGACAGCTCCTATAATTCACCCCTCCACTTT. It codes for CASRRDSSYNSPLHF.

The rearrangement links TRBV5-1 to TRBJ2-2, with D perhaps TRBD1 (6 bases). V was shortened by 7 bases and J by 3 bases, with 10 bases between the two germline ends. Germline V gives CDR1 SGHRS, CDR2 YFSETQ. This CDR3 is built from 13 residues. CDR3 sequence reads: CASSPGDTGELFF. In DNA form, the CDR3 reads TGCGCCAGCTCGCCAGGGGACACCGGGGAGCTGTTTTTT.

The V gene is TRBV11-3, the J gene TRBJ2-6, with D perhaps TRBD2 (6 bases). Germline V lookup: CDR1 SGHNT, CDR2 YENEEA. The V gene lost 5 bases and the J gene lost 1 base, with 12 bases spanning the gap. This CDR3 is built from 16 residues. CDR3 in amino acids: CASSLGLGSGANVLTF. CDR3 DNA sequence: TGTGCCAGCAGCCTGGGACTCGGTTCTGGGGCCAACGTCCTGACTTTC.

The chain recombines TRBV7-9 with TRBJ2-1; possibly TRBD2 for D (6 bases). V lost 5 bases, J lost 12 bases, and 17 bases lay in between. This CDR3 spans 13 amino acids. Germline CDR1 SEHNR, CDR2 FQNEAQ (reference sequence). The CDR3 is CASSPLGREGQFF. In DNA form, the CDR3 reads TGTGCCAGCAGCCCCCTCGGGAGAGAAGGGCAGTTCTTC.